This T cell receptor beta chain was recovered during a study of Ad26.COV2.S vaccination and SARS-CoV-2 variants. The germline V and J ends were trimmed by 3 bases and 5 bases, with 13 bases remaining between them. This CDR3 is 13 amino acids long. CDR1 and CDR2 (germline): GTSNPN, SVGIG (reference sequence). In the case of this clone: What it recognizes is unknown.

Overall study results and limits: Researchers reported similar non-spike TCR breadth in vaccine and placebo recipients.

Described treatment: around 19 received Ad26.COV2.S at low or high dose, single or two shots; 5 received placebo; per-sample allocation not given. Day 63 after the first injection of vaccine or placebo was the sampling time. Expression of Wuhan-strain SARS-CoV-2 spike came from the Ad26 vector that formed the vaccine. Clones were read by immunoSEQ multiplex PCR, and TCRdb kept only the in-frame ones, dropping some. This repertoire shows 350,000 to 400,000 clones, 70% to 90% found once; its top ten account for around 1.9%. The sequence was obtained from a person aged 18 to 59 who received the Ad26.COV2.S COVID-19 vaccine or a placebo. V gene TRBV30 combines with J gene TRBJ2-5; weak D call: TRBD2 (5 bases). The material was peripheral blood, obtained in a trial of Ad26.COV2.S vaccine versus placebo. The CDR3 spells CAWRITGKETQYF. The CDR3 DNA follows: TGTGCCTGGAGAATCACCGGGAAGGAGACCCAGTACTTC.